Described below is a single TCR beta chain sequence and its context. Its target is not known. This entry is derived from a study of cytomegalovirus exposure and HLA in healthy donors. Study-wide context: As an earlier analysis found, around 200 million T cells yielded approximately 110 million unique TCR beta sequences. Study findings and constraints: Most sequenced TCRs were rare (though some public TCRs occurred in many donors). The study designated about 160 TCR beta chains cytomegalovirus-associated. Sequencing likely produced, as an artifact, a cluster of highly shared sequence variants.

With 60 Vbeta and 13 Jbeta primers, the PCR was carried out. TCRdb's table, derived via immunoSEQ multiplex PCR, lists solely in-frame clones and lacks some. Here the sample spans about 59,000 clones, approximately 80% being singletons. The sequencing sample was made of PBMCs. The sequence was obtained from a human donor in good health.

CDR3 amino acids: CASSLHFTATNTGELFF. The CDR3 DNA is TGTGCCAGCAGCTTACATTTCACCGCGACGAACACCGGGGAGCTGTTTTTT. The V call is TRBV7-6, the J call TRBJ2-2; no definite D call. CDR1 is SGHVS and CDR2 is FNYEAQ in the germline V gene. The V and J ends lost 2 bases and 0 bases respectively, with 13 bases between them. This CDR3 is 17 amino acids long.